This TCR beta chain stems from a study of regulatory T cells in long-lasting Graves disease. Sample time point: newly diagnosed GD, antithyroid drugs for less than 3 months. PBMC RNA served as the TCR library source. Patients were from an endocrinology department in Xi'an, China. Per the germline V gene, CDR1 is SGHNT and CDR2 is YENEEA. V lost 3 bases and J 1 base, leaving 12 bases between the germline ends. The CDR3 contains 16 residues. This clonotype was counted many times. With iRepertoire HTBI primers and Arm-PCR of CDR3 regions, TCR beta libraries were built. TCRdb fed the multiplex PCR reads into MiXCR, producing one record per CDR3 protein. Of 440,000 or so distinct CDR3 sequences in the sample, about 17% are singletons; the top ten hold approximately 11%. These data were likewise used in another study, on T cells in Graves' hyperthyroidism and ophthalmopathy.

The source of this sequence is a woman aged 25 to 39 with Graves disease. The sequencing used peripheral blood mononuclear cells (PBMCs), collected at new diagnosis, from a patient treated with antithyroid drugs. This chain joins TRBV11-3 and TRBJ2-2; maybe TRBD2 (6 bases). The CDR3 spells CASSFDGTWNTGELFF. CDR3 in DNA: TGTGCCAGCAGCTTTGACGGGACTTGGAACACCGGGGAGCTGTTTTTT.